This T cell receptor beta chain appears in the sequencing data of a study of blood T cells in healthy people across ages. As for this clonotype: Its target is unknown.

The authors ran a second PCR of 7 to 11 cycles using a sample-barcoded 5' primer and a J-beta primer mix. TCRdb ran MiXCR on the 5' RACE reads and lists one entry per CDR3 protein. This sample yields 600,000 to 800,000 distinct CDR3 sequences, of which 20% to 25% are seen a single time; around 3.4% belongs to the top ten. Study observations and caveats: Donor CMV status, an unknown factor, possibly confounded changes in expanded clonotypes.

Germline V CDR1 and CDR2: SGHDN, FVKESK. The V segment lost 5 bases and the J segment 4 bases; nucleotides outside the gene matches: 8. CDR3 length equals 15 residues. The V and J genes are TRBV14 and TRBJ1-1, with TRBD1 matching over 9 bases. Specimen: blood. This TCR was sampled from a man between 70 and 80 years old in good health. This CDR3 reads CASSSTGGAGTEAFF. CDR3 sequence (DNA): TGTGCCAGCAGCAGTACAGGGGGCGCGGGCACTGAAGCTTTCTTT.